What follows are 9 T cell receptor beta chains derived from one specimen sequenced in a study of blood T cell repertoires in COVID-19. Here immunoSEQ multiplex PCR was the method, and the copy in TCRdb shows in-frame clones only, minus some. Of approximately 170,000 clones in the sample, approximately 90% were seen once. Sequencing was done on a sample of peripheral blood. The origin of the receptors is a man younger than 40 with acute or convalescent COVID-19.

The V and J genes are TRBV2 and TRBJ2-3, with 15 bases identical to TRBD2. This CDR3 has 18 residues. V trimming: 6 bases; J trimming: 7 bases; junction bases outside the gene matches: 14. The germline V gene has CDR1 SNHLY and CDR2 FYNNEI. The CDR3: CASSKTPRTSGGDHTQYF. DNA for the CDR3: TGTGCCAGCAGCAAGACGCCTAGGACTAGCGGGGGGGATCATACGCAGTATTTT.

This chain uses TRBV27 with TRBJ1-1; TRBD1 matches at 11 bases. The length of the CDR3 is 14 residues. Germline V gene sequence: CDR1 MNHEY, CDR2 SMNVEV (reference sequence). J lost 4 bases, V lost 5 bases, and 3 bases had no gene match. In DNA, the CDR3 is TGTGCCAGCAGTCCGGGACAGGGGGTCACTGAAGCTTTCTTT. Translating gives CASSPGQGVTEAFF.

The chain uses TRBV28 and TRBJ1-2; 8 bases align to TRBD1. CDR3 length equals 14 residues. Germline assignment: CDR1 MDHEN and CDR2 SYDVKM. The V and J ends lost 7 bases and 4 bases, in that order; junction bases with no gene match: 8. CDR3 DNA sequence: TGTGCCAGCAACTTACAGGGGGTAGGCTATGGCTACACCTTC. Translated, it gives CASNLQGVGYGYTF.

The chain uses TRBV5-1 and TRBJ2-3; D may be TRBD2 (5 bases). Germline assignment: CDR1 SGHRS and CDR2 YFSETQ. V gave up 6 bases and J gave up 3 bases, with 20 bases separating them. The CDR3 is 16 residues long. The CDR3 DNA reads TGCGCCAGCACCTATGGCCGGGGAAAAGGGACAGATACGCAGTATTTT. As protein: CASTYGRGKGTDTQYF.

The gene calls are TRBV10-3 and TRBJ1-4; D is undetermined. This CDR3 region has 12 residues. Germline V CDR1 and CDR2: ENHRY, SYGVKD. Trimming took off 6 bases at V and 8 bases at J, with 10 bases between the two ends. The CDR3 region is CAISSGLEKLFF. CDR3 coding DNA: TGTGCCATCAGCTCCGGTTTGGAAAAACTGTTTTTT.

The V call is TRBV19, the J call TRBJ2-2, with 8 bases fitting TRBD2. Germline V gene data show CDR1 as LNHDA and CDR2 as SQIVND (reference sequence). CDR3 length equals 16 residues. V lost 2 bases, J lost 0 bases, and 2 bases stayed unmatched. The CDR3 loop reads CASSIYSGANTGELFF. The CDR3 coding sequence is TGTGCCAGTAGTATATATAGCGGGGCGAACACCGGGGAGCTGTTTTTT.

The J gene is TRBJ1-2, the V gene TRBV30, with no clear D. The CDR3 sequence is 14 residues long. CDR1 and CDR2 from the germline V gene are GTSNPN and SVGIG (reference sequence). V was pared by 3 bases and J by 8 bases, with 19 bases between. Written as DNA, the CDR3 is TGTGCCTGGAGAGGCTCCGGGATTCCGCAGGGCTACACCTTC. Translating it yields CAWRGSGIPQGYTF.

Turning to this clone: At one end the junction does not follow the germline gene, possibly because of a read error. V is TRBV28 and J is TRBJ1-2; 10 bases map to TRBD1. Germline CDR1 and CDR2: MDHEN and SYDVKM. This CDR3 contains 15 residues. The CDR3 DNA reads TGTGCCAGCAGTTCATCACCGGGACAGGGGTATGACTACACCTTC. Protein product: CASSSSPGQGYDYTF.

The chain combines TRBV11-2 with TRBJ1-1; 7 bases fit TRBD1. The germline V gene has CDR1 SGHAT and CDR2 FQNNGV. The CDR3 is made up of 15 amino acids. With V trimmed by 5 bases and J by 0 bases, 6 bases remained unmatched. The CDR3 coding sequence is TGTGCCAGCAGCGCCCGACAGGGAATGAACACTGAAGCTTTCTTT. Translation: CASSARQGMNTEAFF.